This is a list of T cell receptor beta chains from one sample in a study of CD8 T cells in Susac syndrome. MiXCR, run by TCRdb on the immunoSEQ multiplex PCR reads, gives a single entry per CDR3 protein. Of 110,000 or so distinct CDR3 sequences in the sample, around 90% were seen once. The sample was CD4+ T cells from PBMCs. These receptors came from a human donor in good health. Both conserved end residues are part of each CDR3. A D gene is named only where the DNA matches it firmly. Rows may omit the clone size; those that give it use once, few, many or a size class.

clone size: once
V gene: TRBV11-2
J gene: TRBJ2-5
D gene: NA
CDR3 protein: CASSPGGGPQETQYF
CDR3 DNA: TGTGCCAGCAGCCCAGGAGGGGGGCCTCAAGAGACCCAGTACTTC

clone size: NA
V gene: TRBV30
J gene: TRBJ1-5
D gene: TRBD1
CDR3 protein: CAWKAGGSNQPQHF
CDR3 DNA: TGTGCCTGGAAGGCAGGGGGAAGCAATCAGCCCCAGCATTTT

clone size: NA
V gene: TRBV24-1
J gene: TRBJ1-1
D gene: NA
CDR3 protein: CATRSGVNTEAFF
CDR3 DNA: TGTGCCACCCGATCTGGGGTGAACACTGAAGCTTTCTTT

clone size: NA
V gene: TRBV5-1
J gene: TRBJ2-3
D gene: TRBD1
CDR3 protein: CASSSGQASTDTQYF
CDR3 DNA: TGCGCCAGCAGCTCAGGACAGGCATCCACAGATACGCAGTATTTT

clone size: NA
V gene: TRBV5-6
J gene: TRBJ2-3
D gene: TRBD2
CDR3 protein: CASSFKREGPTDTQYF
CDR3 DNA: TGTGCCAGCAGCTTCAAGCGGGAGGGACCTACAGATACGCAGTATTTT

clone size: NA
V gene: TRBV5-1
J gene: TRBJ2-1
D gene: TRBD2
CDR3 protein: CASSLESSGSRSNEQFF
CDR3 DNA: TGCGCCAGCAGCTTGGAATCTAGCGGGAGTCGTAGCAATGAGCAGTTCTTC

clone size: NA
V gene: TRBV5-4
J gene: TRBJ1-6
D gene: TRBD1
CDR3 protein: CASRSDRGVNSPLHF
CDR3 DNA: TGTGCCAGCAGATCCGACAGGGGCGTTAATTCACCCCTCCACTTT

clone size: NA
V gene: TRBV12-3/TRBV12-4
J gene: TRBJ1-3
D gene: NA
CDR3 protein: CASSLNLGSPGNTIYF
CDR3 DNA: TGTGCCAGCAGTCTCAATCTGGGCAGTCCCGGAAACACCATATATTTT

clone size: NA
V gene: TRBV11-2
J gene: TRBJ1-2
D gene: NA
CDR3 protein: CASSLEQGTQANYGYTF
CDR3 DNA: TGTGCCAGCAGCTTAGAACAGGGAACTCAAGCTAACTATGGCTACACCTTC

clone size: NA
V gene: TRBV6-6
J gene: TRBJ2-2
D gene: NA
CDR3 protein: CASSYPGGANTGELFF
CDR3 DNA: TGTGCCAGCAGTTACCCCGGCGGGGCCAACACCGGGGAGCTGTTTTTT

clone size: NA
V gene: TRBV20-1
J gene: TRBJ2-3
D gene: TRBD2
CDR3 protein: CSGAGGADTQYF
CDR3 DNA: TGCAGTGGGGCGGGGGGGGCAGATACGCAGTATTTT

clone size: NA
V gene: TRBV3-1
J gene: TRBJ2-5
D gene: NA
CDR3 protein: CASSNRGSVQETQYF
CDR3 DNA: TGTGCCAGCAGCAACCGGGGCTCAGTACAAGAGACCCAGTACTTC

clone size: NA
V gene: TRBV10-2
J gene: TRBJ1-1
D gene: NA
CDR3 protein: CASSESISMNTEAFF
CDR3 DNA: TGCGCCAGCAGTGAGTCGATTTCCATGAACACTGAAGCTTTCTTT

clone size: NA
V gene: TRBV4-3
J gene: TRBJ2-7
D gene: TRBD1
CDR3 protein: CASSPDRGGYEQYF
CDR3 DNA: TGCGCCAGCAGCCCCGACAGGGGGGGCTACGAGCAGTACTTC

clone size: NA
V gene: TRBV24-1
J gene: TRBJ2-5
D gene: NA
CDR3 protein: CATSDGSLGETQYF
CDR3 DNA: TGTGCCACCAGTGATGGCTCCTTGGGAGAGACCCAGTACTTC